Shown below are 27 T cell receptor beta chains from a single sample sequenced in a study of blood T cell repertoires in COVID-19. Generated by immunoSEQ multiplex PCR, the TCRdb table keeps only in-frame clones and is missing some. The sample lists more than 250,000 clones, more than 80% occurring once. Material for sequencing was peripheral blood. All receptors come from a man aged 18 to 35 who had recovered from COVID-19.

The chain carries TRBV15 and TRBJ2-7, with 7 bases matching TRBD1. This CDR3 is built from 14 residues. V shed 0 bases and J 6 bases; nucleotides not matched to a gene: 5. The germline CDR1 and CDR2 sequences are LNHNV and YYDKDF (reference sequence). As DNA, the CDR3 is TGTGCCACCAGCAGAGAGATTTCAGGGGGCGAGCAGTACTTC. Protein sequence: CATSREISGGEQYF. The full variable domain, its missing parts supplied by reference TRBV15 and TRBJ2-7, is DAMVIQNPRYQVTQFGKPVTLSCSQTLNHNVMYWYQQKSSQAPKLLFHYYDKDFNNEADTPDNFQSRRPNTSFCFLDIRSPGLGDTAMYLCATSREISGGEQYFGPGTRLTVT.

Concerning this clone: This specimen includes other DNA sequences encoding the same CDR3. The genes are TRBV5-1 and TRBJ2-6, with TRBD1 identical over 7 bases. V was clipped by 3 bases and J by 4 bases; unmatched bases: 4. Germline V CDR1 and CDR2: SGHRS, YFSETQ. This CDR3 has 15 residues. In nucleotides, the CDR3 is TGCGCCAGCAGCTCGACAGGGTCCGGGGCCAACGTCCTGACTTTC. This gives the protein CASSSTGSGANVLTF. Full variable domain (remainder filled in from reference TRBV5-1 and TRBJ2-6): KAGVTQTPRYLIKTRGQQVTLSCSPISGHRSVSWYQQTPGQGLQFLFEYFSETQRNKGNFPGRFSGRQFSNSRSEMNVSTLELGDSALYLCASSSTGSGANVLTFGAGSRLTVL.

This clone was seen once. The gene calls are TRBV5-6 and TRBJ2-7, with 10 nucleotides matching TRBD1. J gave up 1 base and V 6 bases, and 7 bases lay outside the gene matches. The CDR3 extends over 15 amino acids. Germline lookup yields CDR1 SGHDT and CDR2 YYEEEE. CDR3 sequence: CASNLGQGVSYEQYF. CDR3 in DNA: TGTGCCAGCAACCTTGGACAGGGGGTTTCCTACGAGCAGTACTTC.

In DNA, the CDR3 is TGCGCCAGCATGGACAGGGGTGAAAAACTGTTTTTT. This encodes CASMDRGEKLFF. The chain recombines TRBV4-3 with TRBJ1-4; 9 bases fit TRBD1. V lost 7 bases and J lost 7; bases outside the gene matches: 1. CDR1 LGHNA and CDR2 YSLEER come from the germline V gene. The CDR3 is 12 residues long.

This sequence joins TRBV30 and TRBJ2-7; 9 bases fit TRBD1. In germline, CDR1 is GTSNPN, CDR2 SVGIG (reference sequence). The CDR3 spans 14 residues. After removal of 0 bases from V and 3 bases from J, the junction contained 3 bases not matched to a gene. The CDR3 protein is CAWSVDRGVYEQYF. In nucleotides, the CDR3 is TGTGCCTGGAGTGTAGACAGGGGGGTCTACGAGCAGTACTTC.

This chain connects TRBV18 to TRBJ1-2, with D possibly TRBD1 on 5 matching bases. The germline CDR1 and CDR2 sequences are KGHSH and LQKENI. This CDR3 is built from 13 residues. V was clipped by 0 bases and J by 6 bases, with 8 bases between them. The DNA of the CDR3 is TGTGCCAGCTCACCACCAGGGGATAATGGCTACACCTTC. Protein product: CASSPPGDNGYTF.

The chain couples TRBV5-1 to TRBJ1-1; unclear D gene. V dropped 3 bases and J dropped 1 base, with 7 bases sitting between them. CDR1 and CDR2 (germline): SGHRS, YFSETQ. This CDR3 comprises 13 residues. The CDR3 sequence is CASSSNQNTEAFF. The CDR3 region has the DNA TGCGCCAGCAGCTCTAACCAGAACACTGAAGCTTTCTTT.

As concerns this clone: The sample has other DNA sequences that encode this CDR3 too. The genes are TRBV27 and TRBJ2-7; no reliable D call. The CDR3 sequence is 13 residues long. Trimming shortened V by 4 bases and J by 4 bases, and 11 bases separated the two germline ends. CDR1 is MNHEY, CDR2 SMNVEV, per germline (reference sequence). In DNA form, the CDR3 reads TGTGCCAGCAGTTACGACTCCAGTTACGAGCAGTACTTC. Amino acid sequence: CASSYDSSYEQYF.

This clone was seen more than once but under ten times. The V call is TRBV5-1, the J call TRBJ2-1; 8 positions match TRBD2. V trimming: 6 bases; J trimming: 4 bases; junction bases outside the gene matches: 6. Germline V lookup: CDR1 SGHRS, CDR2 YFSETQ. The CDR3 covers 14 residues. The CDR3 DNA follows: TGCGCCAGCACCTTAGCGGGGAATTACAATGAGCAGTTCTTC. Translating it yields CASTLAGNYNEQFF.

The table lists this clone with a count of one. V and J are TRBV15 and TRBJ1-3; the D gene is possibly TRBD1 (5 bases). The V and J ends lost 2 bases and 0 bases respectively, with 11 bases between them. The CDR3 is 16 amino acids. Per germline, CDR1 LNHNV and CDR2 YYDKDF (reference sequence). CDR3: CATSRTRQSSGNTIYF. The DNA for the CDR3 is TGTGCCACCAGCAGAACCAGACAGAGCTCTGGAAACACCATATATTTT.

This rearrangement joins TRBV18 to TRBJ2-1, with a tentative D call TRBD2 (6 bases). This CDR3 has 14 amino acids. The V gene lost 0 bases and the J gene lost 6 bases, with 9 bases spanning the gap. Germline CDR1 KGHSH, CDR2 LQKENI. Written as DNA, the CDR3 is TGTGCCAGCTCACCACCAGGGGAGGTCAATGAGCAGTTCTTC. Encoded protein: CASSPPGEVNEQFF.

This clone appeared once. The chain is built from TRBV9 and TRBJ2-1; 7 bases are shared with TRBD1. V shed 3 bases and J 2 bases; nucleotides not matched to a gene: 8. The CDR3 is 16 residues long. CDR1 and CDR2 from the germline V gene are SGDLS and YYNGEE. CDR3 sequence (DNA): TGTGCCAGCAGCGAGTCGACAGGGATCCCCTACAATGAGCAGTTCTTC. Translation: CASSESTGIPYNEQFF. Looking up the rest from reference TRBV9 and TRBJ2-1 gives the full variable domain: DSGVTQTPKHLITATGQRVTLRCSPRSGDLSVYWYQQSLDQGLQFLIQYYNGEERAKGNILERFSAQQFPDLHSELNLSSLELGDSALYFCASSESTGIPYNEQFFGPGTRLTVL.

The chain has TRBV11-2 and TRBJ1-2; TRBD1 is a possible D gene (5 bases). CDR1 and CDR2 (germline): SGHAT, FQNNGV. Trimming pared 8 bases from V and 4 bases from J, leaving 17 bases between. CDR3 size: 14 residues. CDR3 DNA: TGTGCCAGCTCCCCCGGGGGGATTTCCTATGGCTACACCTTC. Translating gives CASSPGGISYGYTF.

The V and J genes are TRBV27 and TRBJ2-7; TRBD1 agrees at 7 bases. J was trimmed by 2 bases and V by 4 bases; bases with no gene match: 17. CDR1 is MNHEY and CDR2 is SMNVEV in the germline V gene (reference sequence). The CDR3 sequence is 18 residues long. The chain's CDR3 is CASSSLGQTMKPAYEQYF. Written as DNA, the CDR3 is TGTGCCAGCAGTTCCCTGGGACAGACGATGAAACCAGCCTACGAGCAGTACTTC.

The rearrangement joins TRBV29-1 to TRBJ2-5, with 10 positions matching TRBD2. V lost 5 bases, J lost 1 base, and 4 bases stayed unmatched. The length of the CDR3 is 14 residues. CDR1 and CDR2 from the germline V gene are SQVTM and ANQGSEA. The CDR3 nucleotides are TGCAGCGTTTCTAGCGGGGGCTCCCAAGAGACCCAGTACTTC. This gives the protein CSVSSGGSQETQYF.

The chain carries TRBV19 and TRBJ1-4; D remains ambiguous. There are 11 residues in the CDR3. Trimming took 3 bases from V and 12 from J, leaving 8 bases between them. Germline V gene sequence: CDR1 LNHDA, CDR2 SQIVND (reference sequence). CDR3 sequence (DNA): TGTGCCAGTAGTATCGAGGTGGAACTGTTTTTT. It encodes CASSIEVELFF. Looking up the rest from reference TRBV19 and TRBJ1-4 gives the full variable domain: DGGITQSPKYLFRKEGQNVTLSCEQNLNHDAMYWYRQDPGQGLRLIYYSQIVNDFQKGDIAEGYSVSREKKESFPLTVTSAQKNPTAFYLCASSIEVELFFGSGTQLSVL.

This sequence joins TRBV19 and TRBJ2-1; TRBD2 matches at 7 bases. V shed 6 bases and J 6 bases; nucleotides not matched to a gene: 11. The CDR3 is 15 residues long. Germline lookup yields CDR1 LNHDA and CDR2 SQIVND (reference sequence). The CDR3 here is CASRPTSAYSNEQFF. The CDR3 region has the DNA TGTGCCAGTAGACCTACTAGCGCCTATTCCAATGAGCAGTTCTTC.

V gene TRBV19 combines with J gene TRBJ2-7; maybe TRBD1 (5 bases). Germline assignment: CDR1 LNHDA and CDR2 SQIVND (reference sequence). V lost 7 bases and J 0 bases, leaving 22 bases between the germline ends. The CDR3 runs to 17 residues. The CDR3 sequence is CASIKGQEPITSYEQYF. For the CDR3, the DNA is TGTGCCAGTATAAAGGGGCAGGAACCCATTACCTCCTACGAGCAGTACTTC.

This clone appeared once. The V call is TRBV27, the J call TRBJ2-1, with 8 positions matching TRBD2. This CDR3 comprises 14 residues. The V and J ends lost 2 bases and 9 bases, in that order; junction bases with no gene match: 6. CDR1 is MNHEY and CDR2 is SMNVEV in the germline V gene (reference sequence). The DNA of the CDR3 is TGTGCCAGCAGTTTACAAAGGACTAGCAGTGAGCAGTTCTTC. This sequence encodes CASSLQRTSSEQFF.

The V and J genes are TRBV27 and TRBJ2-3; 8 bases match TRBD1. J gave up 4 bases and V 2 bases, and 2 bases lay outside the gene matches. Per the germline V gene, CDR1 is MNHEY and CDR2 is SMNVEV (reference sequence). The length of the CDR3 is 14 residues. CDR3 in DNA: TGTGCCAGCAGTTTAGGACAGGGTGCAGATACGCAGTATTTT. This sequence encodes CASSLGQGADTQYF.

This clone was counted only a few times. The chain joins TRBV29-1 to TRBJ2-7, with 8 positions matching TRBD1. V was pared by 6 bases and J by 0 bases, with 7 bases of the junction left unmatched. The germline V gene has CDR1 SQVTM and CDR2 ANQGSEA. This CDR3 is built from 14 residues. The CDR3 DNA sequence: TGCAGCGTGTTAGGACAGGGAAGCTCCTACGAGCAGTACTTC. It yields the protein CSVLGQGSSYEQYF.

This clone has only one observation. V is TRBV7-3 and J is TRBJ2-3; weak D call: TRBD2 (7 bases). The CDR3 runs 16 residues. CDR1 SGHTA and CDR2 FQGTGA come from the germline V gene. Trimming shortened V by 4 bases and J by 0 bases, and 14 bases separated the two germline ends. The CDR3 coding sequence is TGTGCCAGCAGCTCCCGGGGGGCCTTTAGCACAGATACGCAGTATTTT. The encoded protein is CASSSRGAFSTDTQYF.

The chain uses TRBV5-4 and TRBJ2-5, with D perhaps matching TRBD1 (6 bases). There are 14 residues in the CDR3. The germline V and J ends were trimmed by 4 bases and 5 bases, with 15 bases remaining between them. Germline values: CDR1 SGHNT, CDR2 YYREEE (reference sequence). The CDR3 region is CASSPGHPGETQYF. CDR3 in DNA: TGTGCCAGCAGCCCGGGACATCCCGGCGAGACCCAGTACTTC.

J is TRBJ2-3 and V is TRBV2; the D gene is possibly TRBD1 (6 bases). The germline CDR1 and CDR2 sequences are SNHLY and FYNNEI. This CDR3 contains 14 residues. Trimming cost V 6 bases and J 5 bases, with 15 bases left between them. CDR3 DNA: TGTGCCAGCAGGTATGGGGGCCGGGTAGATACGCAGTATTTT. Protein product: CASRYGGRVDTQYF.

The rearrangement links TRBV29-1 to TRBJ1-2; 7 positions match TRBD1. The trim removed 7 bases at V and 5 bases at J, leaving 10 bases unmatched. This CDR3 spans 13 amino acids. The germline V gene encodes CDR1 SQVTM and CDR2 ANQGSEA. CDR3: CSAQGDSGYGYTF. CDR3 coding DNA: TGCAGCGCCCAGGGGGACAGTGGTTATGGCTACACCTTC.

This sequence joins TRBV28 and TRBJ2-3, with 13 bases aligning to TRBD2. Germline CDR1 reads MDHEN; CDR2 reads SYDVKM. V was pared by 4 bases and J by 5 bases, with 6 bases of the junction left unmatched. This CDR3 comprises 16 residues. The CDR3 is CASSSGLAGPGDTQYF. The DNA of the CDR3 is TGTGCCAGCAGTTCGGGACTAGCGGGACCGGGAGATACGCAGTATTTT.

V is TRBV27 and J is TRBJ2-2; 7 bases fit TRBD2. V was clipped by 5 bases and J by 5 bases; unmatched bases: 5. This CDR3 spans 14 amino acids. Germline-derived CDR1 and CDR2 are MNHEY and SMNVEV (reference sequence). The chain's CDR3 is CASSPGLGTGELFF. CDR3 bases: TGTGCCAGCAGTCCCGGACTAGGGACCGGGGAGCTGTTTTTT.